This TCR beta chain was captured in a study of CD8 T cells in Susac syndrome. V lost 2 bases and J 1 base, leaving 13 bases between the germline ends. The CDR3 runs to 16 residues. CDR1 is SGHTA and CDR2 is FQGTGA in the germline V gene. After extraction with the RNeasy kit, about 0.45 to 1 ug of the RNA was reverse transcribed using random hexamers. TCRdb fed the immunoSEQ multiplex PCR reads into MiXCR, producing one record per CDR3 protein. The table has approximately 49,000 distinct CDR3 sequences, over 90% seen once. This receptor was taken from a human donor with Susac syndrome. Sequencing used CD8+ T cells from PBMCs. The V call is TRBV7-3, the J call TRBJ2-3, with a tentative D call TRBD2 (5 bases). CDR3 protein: CASSLHIHGGTDTQYF. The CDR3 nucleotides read TGTGCCAGCAGCTTACACATCCACGGGGGCACAGATACGCAGTATTTT.